The 28 T cell receptor beta chains below were found in one sample sequenced in a study of T cell responses to AZD1222 COVID-19 vaccine. Produced via immunoSEQ multiplex PCR; TCRdb's table is partial and in-frame only. This table holds 85,000 to 100,000 clones, approximately 83% found once. The sample here was peripheral blood, taken on day 0 of AZD1222 vaccination. Source of these receptors: an adult in good health.

This chain joins TRBV5-1 and TRBJ1-1; 10 bases match TRBD1. Trimming removed 5 bases from V and 4 bases from J; junction bases left unmatched: 5. This CDR3 has 14 residues. Germline-derived CDR1 and CDR2 are SGHRS and YFSETQ. The CDR3 region has the DNA TGCGCCAGCAGACGGACAGGGGGAGGCACTGAAGCTTTCTTT. It yields the protein CASRRTGGGTEAFF.

This chain connects TRBV7-9 to TRBJ1-2, with a possible D match to TRBD1 (6 bases). V lost 8 bases to trimming and J lost 3 bases, with 13 bases between them. Germline values: CDR1 SEHNR, CDR2 FQNEAQ (reference sequence). The CDR3 is made up of 13 amino acids. The CDR3 loop reads CASAPGADYGYTF. In nucleotides, the CDR3 is TGTGCCAGCGCGCCGGGGGCCGACTATGGCTACACCTTC.

The rearrangement joins TRBV6-6 to TRBJ2-3; TRBD1 agrees at 11 bases. The V and J ends lost 2 bases and 0 bases, in that order; junction bases with no gene match: 1. The CDR3 contains 16 residues. Germline loops: CDR1 MNHNY, CDR2 SVGAGI (reference sequence). The CDR3 sequence: CASSYGTGGSTDTQYF. For the CDR3, the DNA is TGTGCCAGCAGTTACGGGACAGGGGGTAGCACAGATACGCAGTATTTT.

V is TRBV18 and J is TRBJ2-5; 7 positions agree with TRBD1. The CDR3 runs to 14 residues. J was trimmed by 2 bases and V by 6 bases; bases with no gene match: 6. CDR1 is KGHSH, CDR2 LQKENI, per germline. In DNA form, the CDR3 reads TGTGCCAGCTCCCCCACGACAGGGCAAGAGACCCAGTACTTC. Translated: CASSPTTGQETQYF.

The chain combines TRBV19 with TRBJ2-3; D is perhaps TRBD2 (5 bases). The germline V gene has CDR1 LNHDA and CDR2 SQIVND (reference sequence). V lost 3 bases to trimming and J lost 2 bases, with 12 bases between them. The CDR3 contains 15 residues. The DNA for the CDR3 is TGTGCCAGTAGTATCGGCGAGGGAGACACAGATACGCAGTATTTT. It is translated as CASSIGEGDTDTQYF.

This chain connects TRBV11-2 to TRBJ2-1; no definite D call. The ends were cut back, 0 bases at V and 3 bases at J, with 18 bases in the middle. This CDR3 contains 18 residues. From germline, CDR1 is SGHAT and CDR2 FQNNGV. The CDR3 DNA reads as TGTGCCAGCAGCTTAGATGGTGCCAGCCCGCGGATCTACAATGAGCAGTTCTTC. It is translated as CASSLDGASPRIYNEQFF. The complete variable domain, with remaining parts taken from reference TRBV11-2 and TRBJ2-1, reads EAGVAQSPRYKIIEKRQSVAFWCNPISGHATLYWYQQILGQGPKLLIQFQNNGVVDDSQLPKDRFSAERLKGVDSTLKIQPAKLEDSAVYLCASSLDGASPRIYNEQFFGPGTRLTVL.

The genes are TRBV7-2 and TRBJ2-2; perhaps TRBD2 as D (5 bases). Per germline, CDR1 SGHTA and CDR2 FQGNSA. V was shortened by 5 bases and J by 7 bases, with 17 bases between the two germline ends. The CDR3 extends over 15 amino acids. For the CDR3, the DNA is TGTGCCAGCAGCCCCGGACGGGATTTGTTCGGGGAGCTGTTTTTT. It yields the protein CASSPGRDLFGELFF.

The V call is TRBV18, the J call TRBJ1-6; 7 nucleotides agree with TRBD1. Trimming at V came to 6 bases and at J to 8 bases, leaving 10 bases not matched to a gene. Germline loops: CDR1 KGHSH, CDR2 LQKENI. This CDR3 comprises 15 residues. DNA for the CDR3: TGTGCCAGCTCGAGCGAGGGGGCATCGGATTCACCCCTCCACTTT. Protein product: CASSSEGASDSPLHF.

This chain connects TRBV10-1 to TRBJ1-5, with TRBD1 matching over 9 bases. The CDR3 runs 14 residues. CDR1 and CDR2 (germline): WNHNN, SYGVQD (reference sequence). The trim removed 2 bases at V and 4 bases at J, leaving 0 bases unmatched. The CDR3 region has the DNA TGCGCCAGCAGTGAGGGGACAGGGAATCAGCCCCAGCATTTT. It specifies CASSEGTGNQPQHF.

The chain is built from TRBV5-1 and TRBJ2-5; D is ambiguous. Germline values: CDR1 SGHRS, CDR2 YFSETQ. The V gene lost 0 bases and the J gene lost 2 bases, with 5 bases spanning the gap. The CDR3 length is 13 residues. The CDR3, as DNA: TGCGCCAGCAGCTTGGTCGGACAAGAGACCCAGTACTTC. Amino acid sequence: CASSLVGQETQYF.

V is TRBV2 and J is TRBJ1-2; unclear D gene. Germline V gene data show CDR1 as SNHLY and CDR2 as FYNNEI. V was cut by 3 bases and J by 4 bases, with 9 bases left in between. The CDR3 length is 13 residues. CDR3 nucleotide sequence: TGTGCCAGCAGTGACAGCATCCTCTATGGCTACACCTTC. It encodes CASSDSILYGYTF.

V and J are TRBV27 and TRBJ2-5, with a weak D call TRBD2 (6 bases). V dropped 5 bases and J dropped 5 bases, with 18 bases sitting between them. The CDR3 extends over 15 amino acids. CDR1 is MNHEY and CDR2 is SMNVEV in the germline V gene (reference sequence). CDR3 coding DNA: TGTGCCAGCAGTCCCCGGAGGGGATGGGGGGAGACCCAGTACTTC. This gives the protein CASSPRRGWGETQYF.

The chain recombines TRBV19 with TRBJ2-1, with 11 bases fitting TRBD2. The CDR3 extends over 14 amino acids. CDR1 LNHDA and CDR2 SQIVND come from the germline V gene (reference sequence). The V and J ends lost 3 bases and 9 bases, in that order; junction bases with no gene match: 4. This CDR3 is CASSIVAGGLEQFF. The CDR3 DNA follows: TGTGCCAGTAGTATCGTAGCGGGAGGGCTTGAGCAGTTCTTC.

The rearrangement uses TRBV5-1 and TRBJ2-7; TRBD1 matches 8 bases. V was pared by 5 bases and J by 3 bases, with 10 bases of the junction left unmatched. Germline values: CDR1 SGHRS, CDR2 YFSETQ. The CDR3 contains 15 residues. The CDR3 loop reads CASSQDRARLYEQYF. For the CDR3, the DNA is TGCGCCAGCAGTCAGGACAGGGCAAGGCTCTACGAGCAGTACTTC.

The chain combines TRBV7-2 with TRBJ2-1; D might be TRBD1 or TRBD2, each matching 6 bases. V lost 3 bases and J 3 bases, leaving 15 bases between the germline ends. The CDR3 consists of 16 residues. Germline CDR1 is SGHTA and CDR2 is FQGNSA. The CDR3 loop reads CASSLGAGSVYNEQFF. The CDR3 region has the DNA TGTGCCAGCAGCTTGGGGGCGGGAAGCGTCTACAATGAGCAGTTCTTC. The full variable domain, rest sourced from reference TRBV7-2 and TRBJ2-1, is GAGVSQSPSNKVTEKGKDVELRCDPISGHTALYWYRQSLGQGLEFLIYFQGNSAPDKSGLPSDRFSAERTGGSVSTLTIQRTQQEDSAVYLCASSLGAGSVYNEQFFGPGTRLTVL.

This clone has a single count. V and J are TRBV7-8 and TRBJ1-2; 9 bases map to TRBD1. With V trimmed by 5 bases and J by 8 bases, 9 bases remained unmatched. Per the germline V gene, CDR1 is SGHVS and CDR2 is FQNEAQ. There are 14 residues in the CDR3. CDR3 protein: CASSPGTGYEGYTF. CDR3 nucleotide sequence: TGTGCCAGCAGCCCCGGGACAGGGTACGAAGGCTACACCTTC.

The V call is TRBV6-1, the J call TRBJ1-1; D gene uncertain. Trimming cost V 0 bases and J 0 bases, with 8 bases left between them. The CDR3 spans 15 residues. Germline V gene sequence: CDR1 MNHNS, CDR2 SASEGT. The CDR3 sequence: CASSEALQVNTEAFF. Written as DNA, the CDR3 is TGTGCCAGCAGTGAAGCGCTTCAGGTGAACACTGAAGCTTTCTTT.

The rearrangement uses TRBV25-1 and TRBJ2-7, with a possible D match to TRBD2 (5 bases). The CDR3 is 11 amino acids. Trimming pared 5 bases from V and 6 bases from J, leaving 8 bases between. Germline V gene sequence: CDR1 MGHDK, CDR2 SYGVNS. The CDR3 DNA reads TGTGCCAGCAGTCGGGGTCTCGAGCAGTACTTC. It codes for CASSRGLEQYF.

The V call is TRBV24-1, the J call TRBJ2-7; D may correspond to TRBD1 or TRBD2 (5 bases each). The ends were cut back, 9 bases at V and 5 bases at J, with 7 bases in the middle. CDR1 is KGHDR and CDR2 is SFDVKD in the germline V gene. The CDR3 consists of 10 residues. CDR3 sequence: CATEGNEQYF. The CDR3 nucleotides read TGTGCCACCGAGGGGAACGAGCAGTACTTC.

Here the CDR3 reads CASSPFSGSGNTIYF. For the CDR3, the DNA is TGTGCCAGCAGCCCTTTTTCAGGGTCTGGAAACACCATATATTTT. This chain uses TRBV5-6 with TRBJ1-3; tentatively, D is TRBD1 (5 bases). CDR3 length equals 15 residues. The germline CDR1 and CDR2 sequences are SGHDT and YYEEEE. V gave up 4 bases and J gave up 1 base, with 12 bases separating them. The full variable domain, in which reference TRBV5-6 and TRBJ1-3 provide the parts outside the CDR3, is DAGVTQSPTHLIKTRGQQVTLRCSPKSGHDTVSWYQQALGQGPQFIFQYYEEEERQRGNFPDRFSGHQFPNYSSELNVNALLLGDSALYLCASSPFSGSGNTIYFGEGSWLTVV.

Only one count was recorded for this clone. The chain carries TRBV24-1 and TRBJ1-2; TRBD1 matches at 7 bases. V shed 9 bases, J shed 3 bases, and the junction held 12 bases outside the gene matches. The CDR3 has 15 residues. Germline V gives CDR1 KGHDR, CDR2 SFDVKD. CDR3 nucleotide sequence: TGTGCCACCCGCCCGACAGGGAAGAGGGACTATGGCTACACCTTC. Amino acid sequence: CATRPTGKRDYGYTF.

The chain employs TRBV5-4 and TRBJ2-7; D is possibly TRBD2 (6 bases). Germline-derived CDR1 and CDR2 are SGHNT and YYREEE (reference sequence). With 0 bases removed from V and 3 bases from J, the gap between germline ends came to 10 bases. The CDR3 spans 14 residues. CDR3 region: CASSLGGRIYEQYF. The DNA for the CDR3 is TGTGCCAGCAGCTTGGGTGGGAGGATCTACGAGCAGTACTTC.

The chain uses TRBV27 and TRBJ2-1; 7 positions match TRBD1. The V gene's germline CDR1 is MNHEY and CDR2 SMNVEV (reference sequence). The CDR3 runs 13 residues. The junction had 3 bases not matched to a gene; V was cut back by 4 bases and J by 6 bases. The CDR3 sequence: CASSSRQGNEQFF. As DNA, the CDR3 is TGTGCCAGCAGTTCACGACAGGGCAATGAGCAGTTCTTC.

Here the CDR3 reads CASSLGPNEKLFF. The DNA for the CDR3 is TGTGCCAGCAGCTTAGGCCCTAATGAAAAACTGTTTTTT. This chain connects TRBV11-2 to TRBJ1-4; D gene uncertain. V was cut by 1 base and J by 3 bases, with 3 bases left in between. CDR1 is SGHAT, CDR2 FQNNGV, per germline. CDR3 length equals 13 residues.

This chain links TRBV4-1 with TRBJ2-1, with 9 bases fitting TRBD2. The germline gives CDR1 MGHRA, CDR2 YSYEKL. This CDR3 is 20 amino acids long. After removal of 0 bases from V and 0 bases from J, the junction contained 12 bases not matched to a gene. The CDR3 is CASSQDPHALAGISYNEQFF. Here the CDR3 DNA reads TGCGCCAGCAGCCAAGATCCCCACGCGCTAGCGGGGATCTCCTACAATGAGCAGTTCTTC.

This clone was counted once. The chain links TRBV19 to TRBJ2-1; 12 bases agree with TRBD2. Per germline, CDR1 LNHDA and CDR2 SQIVND (reference sequence). V shed 4 bases, J shed 9 bases, and the junction held 7 bases outside the gene matches. CDR3 size: 15 residues. The CDR3 nucleotides read TGTGCCAGTAGTAAAGGACTAGCGGGAAAAATTGAGCAGTTCTTC. Amino acids: CASSKGLAGKIEQFF.

CDR3 nucleotides: TGTGCCAGCAGTTACTCGAAGCGCACAAGGGGTGGCTACACCTTC. Its translation: CASSYSKRTRGGYTF. The V gene is TRBV6-5, the J gene TRBJ1-2, with a weak D call TRBD1 (5 bases). This CDR3 contains 15 residues. V was pared by 0 bases and J by 7 bases, with 15 bases between. Germline CDR1 and CDR2: MNHEY and SVGAGI.

This clone occurred once. The chain is built from TRBV4-2 and TRBJ2-2; D might be TRBD2 (5 bases). The CDR3 has 15 residues. The ends were cut back, 0 bases at V and 6 bases at J, with 11 bases in the middle. Germline V gene lookup returns CDR1 LGHNA and CDR2 YNFKEQ. The DNA for the CDR3 is TGTGCCAGCAGCCAAGATACCCGGGGTTCCGGGGAGCTGTTTTTT. Translation gives CASSQDTRGSGELFF.